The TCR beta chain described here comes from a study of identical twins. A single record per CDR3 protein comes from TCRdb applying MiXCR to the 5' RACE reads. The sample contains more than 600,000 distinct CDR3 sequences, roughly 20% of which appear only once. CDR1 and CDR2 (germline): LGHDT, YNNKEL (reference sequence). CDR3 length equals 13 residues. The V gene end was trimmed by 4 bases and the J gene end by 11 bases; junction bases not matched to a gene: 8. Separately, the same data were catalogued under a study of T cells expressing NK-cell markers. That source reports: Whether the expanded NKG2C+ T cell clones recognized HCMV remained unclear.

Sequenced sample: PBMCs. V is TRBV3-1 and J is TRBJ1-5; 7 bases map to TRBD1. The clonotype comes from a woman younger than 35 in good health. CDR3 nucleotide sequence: TGTGCCAGCAGCCTAGAGGCAGGGGGGTCCCAGCATTTT. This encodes CASSLEAGGSQHF.